Presented here are 15 T cell receptor beta chains from one specimen sequenced in a study of blood T cell repertoires in COVID-19. TCRdb keeps only in-frame clones here, not all; method: immunoSEQ multiplex PCR. This table holds under 80,000 clones, around 73% found once. The material sequenced was peripheral blood. These receptors came from a man older than 75 with active or convalescent COVID-19.

The gene calls are TRBV4-3 and TRBJ2-1; 14 positions agree with TRBD2. The CDR3 loop spans 16 amino acids. The ends lost 2 bases at V and 8 bases at J; junction bases unmatched: 5. Germline loops: CDR1 LGHNA, CDR2 YSLEER. CDR3 protein: CASSQPGTSGSYEQFF. The CDR3 DNA reads as TGCGCCAGCAGCCAACCAGGGACTAGCGGGAGCTATGAGCAGTTCTTC.

This chain joins TRBV5-5 and TRBJ1-2; D not certain. Looked up from germline, CDR1 is SGHKS and CDR2 is YYEKEE (reference sequence). Trimming left V 0 bases short and J 9 bases short, with 12 bases between. The CDR3 has 13 residues. The CDR3, as DNA: TGTGCCAGCAGCTTGGCGAGTACCGATCGCTACACCTTC. Protein: CASSLASTDRYTF.

Written as DNA, the CDR3 is TGTGCCACCGGGGACAGGGGGGAGTCACCCCTCCACTTT. This sequence encodes CATGDRGESPLHF. The chain uses TRBV10-3 and TRBJ1-6, with 11 bases matching TRBD1. CDR3 size: 13 residues. Germline loops: CDR1 ENHRY, CDR2 SYGVKD. Trimming at V came to 10 bases and at J to 10 bases, leaving 6 bases not matched to a gene.

The genes are TRBV5-5 and TRBJ2-1; 9 nucleotides agree with TRBD2. This CDR3 has 16 amino acids. V was clipped by 1 base and J by 4 bases; unmatched bases: 6. Germline V gives CDR1 SGHKS, CDR2 YYEKEE (reference sequence). The CDR3 protein is CASSLNGGGAYNEQFF. The CDR3 DNA reads TGTGCCAGCAGCTTGAATGGCGGGGGGGCTTACAATGAGCAGTTCTTC.

The sample holds a few counts of this clone. The rearrangement joins TRBV28 to TRBJ2-1; 12 bases match TRBD2. Germline V lookup: CDR1 MDHEN, CDR2 SYDVKM. CDR3 length: 15 amino acids. Trimming removed 5 bases from V and 7 bases from J; junction bases left unmatched: 6. CDR3 loop: CASSASSGGGNEQFF. The CDR3 DNA sequence: TGTGCCAGCAGTGCATCTAGCGGGGGGGGAAATGAGCAGTTCTTC.

The chain uses TRBV20-1 and TRBJ2-7; the D is unclear. Trimming took 1 base from V and 12 from J, leaving 13 bases between them. The CDR3 runs 11 residues. Germline V CDR1 and CDR2: DFQATT, SNEGSKA (reference sequence). DNA for the CDR3: TGCAGTGCTAGAGTTTTTTCCGGGTTGTACTTC. Translating gives CSARVFSGLYF.

The chain recombines TRBV2 with TRBJ2-1; 7 nucleotides align to TRBD2. CDR1 and CDR2 (germline): SNHLY, FYNNEI. The V and J ends lost 1 base and 1 base, in that order; junction bases with no gene match: 7. The CDR3 runs to 17 residues. CDR3 protein: CASSEVYRLASYNEQFF. CDR3 sequence (DNA): TGTGCCAGCAGTGAAGTATACCGACTAGCATCCTACAATGAGCAGTTCTTC. Drawing the rest from reference TRBV2 and TRBJ2-1, the complete variable domain is EPEVTQTPSHQVTQMGQEVILRCVPISNHLYFYWYRQILGQKVEFLVSFYNNEISEKSEIFDDQFSVERPDGSNFTLKIRSTKLEDSAMYFCASSEVYRLASYNEQFFGPGTRLTVL.

This clone was observed once. V gene TRBV18 combines with J gene TRBJ1-5; 7 bases align to TRBD1. Germline lookup yields CDR1 KGHSH and CDR2 LQKENI. Losses at the gene ends were 3 bases for V and 6 bases for J; bases not matched to a gene: 8. This CDR3 contains 15 residues. The CDR3 DNA sequence: TGTGCCAGCTCACCTGCGGGACAGACCTCTCAGCCCCAGCATTTT. Its protein is CASSPAGQTSQPQHF. Filled out from reference TRBV18 and TRBJ1-5, the complete variable domain reads NAGVMQNPRHLVRRRGQEARLRCSPMKGHSHVYWYRQLPEEGLKFMVYLQKENIIDESGMPKERFSAEFPKEGPSILRIQQVVRGDSAAYFCASSPAGQTSQPQHFGDGTRLSIL.

This clone was recorded only once. This chain links TRBV7-3 with TRBJ2-1, with D tentatively TRBD2 (5 bases). Trimming left V 0 bases short and J 5 bases short, with 11 bases between. The CDR3 spans 15 residues. The germline V gene encodes CDR1 SGHTA and CDR2 FQGTGA. The CDR3 DNA follows: TGTGCCAGCAGCTTAACCGGGATTTCTAACAATGAGCAGTTCTTC. Translating it yields CASSLTGISNNEQFF.

The gene calls are TRBV5-1 and TRBJ2-3; 15 bases match TRBD2. CDR3 length: 16 amino acids. V lost 0 bases and J lost 11; bases outside the gene matches: 7. CDR1 and CDR2 from the germline V gene are SGHRS and YFSETQ. CDR3: CASSLEGGTSGGMQYF. The CDR3 DNA reads TGCGCCAGCAGCTTGGAAGGCGGGACTAGCGGGGGGATGCAGTATTTT.

J is TRBJ2-1 and V is TRBV28; D is possibly TRBD2 (5 bases). The length of the CDR3 is 14 residues. The germline V and J ends were trimmed by 8 bases and 3 bases, with 14 bases remaining between them. Per the germline V gene, CDR1 is MDHEN and CDR2 is SYDVKM. CDR3 sequence: CASCRSAGYNEQFF. CDR3 DNA: TGTGCCAGCTGTCGTAGCGCGGGCTACAATGAGCAGTTCTTC.

This clone showed up just a few times. The chain links TRBV7-8 to TRBJ2-5; D unclear. The CDR3 contains 13 residues. Germline CDR1 is SGHVS and CDR2 is FQNEAQ. V was pared by 3 bases and J by 7 bases, with 12 bases between. This chain's CDR3 is CASSFPQVGTQYF. The CDR3 nucleotides read TGTGCCAGCAGCTTCCCACAAGTTGGGACCCAGTACTTC.

V is TRBV5-1 and J is TRBJ2-3; TRBD2 matches at 10 bases. The V segment lost 4 bases and the J segment 3 bases; nucleotides outside the gene matches: 11. The CDR3 extends over 17 amino acids. Per the germline V gene, CDR1 is SGHRS and CDR2 is YFSETQ. The CDR3 sequence: CASSAQPLAGATDTQYF. The CDR3 DNA sequence: TGCGCCAGCAGCGCCCAACCCCTAGCGGGGGCAACAGATACGCAGTATTTT.

This sequence joins TRBV5-4 and TRBJ2-5, with TRBD2 matching 11 bases. The CDR3 extends over 15 amino acids. CDR1 is SGHNT and CDR2 is YYREEE in the germline V gene (reference sequence). V lost 0 bases and J lost 5; bases outside the gene matches: 3. The CDR3 DNA follows: TGTGCCAGCAGCTTGGCGGCTAGCGGGGGGGAGACCCAGTACTTC. As protein: CASSLAASGGETQYF. The complete variable domain, with remaining parts taken from reference TRBV5-4 and TRBJ2-5, reads ETGVTQSPTHLIKTRGQQVTLRCSSQSGHNTVSWYQQALGQGPQFIFQYYREEENGRGNFPPRFSGLQFPNYSSELNVNALELDDSALYLCASSLAASGGETQYFGPGTRLLVL.

This chain connects TRBV19 to TRBJ2-2; 10 bases match TRBD1. Trimming at V came to 10 bases and at J to 4 bases, leaving 9 bases not matched to a gene. This CDR3 comprises 15 residues. CDR1 is LNHDA, CDR2 SQIVND, per germline (reference sequence). The CDR3 DNA reads as TGTGCCACCATGATAGGGACAGGGGTCACCGGGGAGCTGTTTTTT. It translates to CATMIGTGVTGELFF.